The 2 T cell receptor beta chains below were found in one sample sequenced in a study of blood T cell repertoires in COVID-19. Repertoires were generated with immunoSEQ multiplex PCR, while TCRdb's copy carries only in-frame clones and drops some. In the table there are just over 90,000 clones, about 80% of which are singletons. Sequencing input: peripheral blood. The receptors were sampled from a man in his 70s with acute or convalescent COVID-19.

The V and J genes are TRBV4-1 and TRBJ2-1; D gene ambiguous. CDR3 length: 14 amino acids. Germline values: CDR1 MGHRA, CDR2 YSYEKL. V was trimmed by 4 bases and J by 0 bases, leaving 7 bases between them. CDR3 coding DNA: TGCGCCAGCAGCCTATATAGCTCCTACAATGAGCAGTTCTTC. It encodes CASSLYSSYNEQFF.

V gene TRBV23-1 combines with J gene TRBJ1-1; D call uncertain. TRBV23-1 is an ORF; its function is uncertain. The CDR3 runs 17 residues. Trimming stripped 8 bases from V and 5 bases from J, with 27 bases between. CDR3 bases: TGCGCCAGCCGAAATGCGAACCGGGAGCCGCTCGGAACTGAAGCTTTCTTT. It translates to CASRNANREPLGTEAFF.